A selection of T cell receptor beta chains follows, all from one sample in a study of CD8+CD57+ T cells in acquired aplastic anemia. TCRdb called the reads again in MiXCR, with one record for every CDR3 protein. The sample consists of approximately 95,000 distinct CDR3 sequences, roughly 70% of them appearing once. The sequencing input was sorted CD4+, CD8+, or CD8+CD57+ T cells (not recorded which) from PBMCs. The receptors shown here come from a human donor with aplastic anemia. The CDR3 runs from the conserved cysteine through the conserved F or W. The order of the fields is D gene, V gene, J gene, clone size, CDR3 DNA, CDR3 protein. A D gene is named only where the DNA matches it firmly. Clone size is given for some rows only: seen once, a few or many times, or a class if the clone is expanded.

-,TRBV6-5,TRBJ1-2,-,TGTGCCAGCAGTTCGAAGTCCTGGAGGAATGATGGCTACACCTTC,CASSSKSWRNDGYTF
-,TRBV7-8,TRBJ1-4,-,TGTGCCAGCAGGGCTCGAGGGGAAACTAATGAAAAACTGTTTTTT,CASRARGETNEKLFF
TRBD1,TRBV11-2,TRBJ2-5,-,TGTGCCAGCAGCTATGACAGGGGAGAGACCCAGTACTTC,CASSYDRGETQYF
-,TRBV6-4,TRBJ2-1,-,TGTGCCAGCAGTGACGGTCCAGGGTATGAGCAGTTCTTC,CASSDGPGYEQFF
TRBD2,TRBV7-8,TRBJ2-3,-,TGTGCCAGCCGCCAAACTAGCGGGGTCACAGATACGCAGTATTTT,CASRQTSGVTDTQYF
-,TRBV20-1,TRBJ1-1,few,TGCAGTGCTAGAGATGAACTCGATGCCCCTTTT,CSARDELDAPF
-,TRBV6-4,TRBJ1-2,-,TGTGCCAGCAGCCCCGACGGATCTTATGGCTACACCTTC,CASSPDGSYGYTF
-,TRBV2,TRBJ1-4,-,TGTGCCAGCAGTGGGTCCCGCGAAAAACTGTTTTTT,CASSGSREKLFF
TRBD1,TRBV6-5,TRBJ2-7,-,TGTGCCAGCAGTTACTCGAGTGGGACAGGGTCGTACGAGCAGTACTTC,CASSYSSGTGSYEQYF
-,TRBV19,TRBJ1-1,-,TGTGCCAGTAGCCCAGATCTGGAGGTGGATGCCTTCTTT,CASSPDLEVDAFF
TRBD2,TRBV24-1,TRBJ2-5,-,TGTGCCACCAGTGGATCTAGCGGGGGGGTTTGGGAGACCCAGTACTTC,CATSGSSGGVWETQYF
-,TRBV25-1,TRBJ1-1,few,TGTGCCAGCAGTGAGTCGAAGGGTGGAAGCACTGAAGCTTTCTTT,CASSESKGGSTEAFF
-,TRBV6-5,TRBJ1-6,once,TGTGCCAGCAGTTCACAGGGAAATAATTCACCCCTCCACTTT,CASSSQGNNSPLHF
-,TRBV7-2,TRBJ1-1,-,TGTGCCAGCAGCTTATGGGCGAAGAACACTGAAGCTTTCTTT,CASSLWAKNTEAFF
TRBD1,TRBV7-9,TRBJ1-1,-,TGTGCCAGCAGCTCCGGGATGGGGGACAGATGGAGGACTGAAGCTTTCTTT,CASSSGMGDRWRTEAFF
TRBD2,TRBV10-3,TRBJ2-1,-,TGTGCCATCAGCTGGGGAGGGCTTAATCATGAGCAGTTCTTC,CAISWGGLNHEQFF
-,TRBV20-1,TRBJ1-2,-,TGCAGTGCTAGAGCTAGTAATAACTATGGCTACACCTTC,CSARASNNYGYTF
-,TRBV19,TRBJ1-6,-,TGTGCCAGTAGTCGGGCATTGGAGCAGGGAGCAAATTCACCCCTCCACTTT,CASSRALEQGANSPLHF
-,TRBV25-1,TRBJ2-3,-,TGTGCCAGCAGTGAGGGGGGGCGATCCCACACAGATACGCAGTATTTT,CASSEGGRSHTDTQYF
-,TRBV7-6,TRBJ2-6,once,TGTGCCAGCAGCTTAGGTCTAGCAACTGGGGCCAACGTCCTGACTTTC,CASSLGLATGANVLTF
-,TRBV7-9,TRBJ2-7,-,TGTGCCAGCAGTTACCTAACGACAGGCGGCGAGCAGTACTTC,CASSYLTTGGEQYF
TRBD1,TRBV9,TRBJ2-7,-,TGTGCCAGCAGCGGTGGGGGGACAGGGGTTTTCTTC,CASSGGGTGVFF
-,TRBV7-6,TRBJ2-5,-,TGTGCCAGCAGCTTTGGGACTGAAGAGACCCAGTACTTC,CASSFGTEETQYF
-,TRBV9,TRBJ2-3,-,TGTGCCAGCAGCTACGACAGTGCTAGCACAGATACGCAGTATTTT,CASSYDSASTDTQYF
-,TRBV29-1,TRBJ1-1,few,TGCAGCGCAACCAAGGGGGTGAACACTGAAGCTTTCTTT,CSATKGVNTEAFF
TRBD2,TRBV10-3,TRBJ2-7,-,TGTGCCATCACCGGGGGGAGCTCCTACGAGCAGTACTTC,CAITGGSSYEQYF
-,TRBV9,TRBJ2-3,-,TGTGCCAGCAGCGACGTGGCCGGAAATACGCAGTATTTT,CASSDVAGNTQYF
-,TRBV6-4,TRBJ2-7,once,TGTGCCAGCAGTGACTCGTGGGGATCCGAGCAGTACTTC,CASSDSWGSEQYF
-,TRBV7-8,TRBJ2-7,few,TGTGCCAGCAGCTTTGGGTACTACGAGCAGTACTTC,CASSFGYYEQYF
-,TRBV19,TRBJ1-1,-,TGTGCCAGTAGTCCCACAGGGACAACCGAAGCTTTCTTT,CASSPTGTTEAFF
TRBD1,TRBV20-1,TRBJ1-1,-,TGCAGTGCTAGGCCACAGGGGTTTGAAGCTTTCTTT,CSARPQGFEAFF
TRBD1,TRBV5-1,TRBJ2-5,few,TGCGCCAGCAGCCGTGGGGACAGGGAAGGAGAGACCCAGTACTTC,CASSRGDREGETQYF
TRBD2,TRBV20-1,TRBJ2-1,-,TGCAGTGCTAGATCTGAACTAGCGGTTTCTAATGAGCAGTTCTTC,CSARSELAVSNEQFF